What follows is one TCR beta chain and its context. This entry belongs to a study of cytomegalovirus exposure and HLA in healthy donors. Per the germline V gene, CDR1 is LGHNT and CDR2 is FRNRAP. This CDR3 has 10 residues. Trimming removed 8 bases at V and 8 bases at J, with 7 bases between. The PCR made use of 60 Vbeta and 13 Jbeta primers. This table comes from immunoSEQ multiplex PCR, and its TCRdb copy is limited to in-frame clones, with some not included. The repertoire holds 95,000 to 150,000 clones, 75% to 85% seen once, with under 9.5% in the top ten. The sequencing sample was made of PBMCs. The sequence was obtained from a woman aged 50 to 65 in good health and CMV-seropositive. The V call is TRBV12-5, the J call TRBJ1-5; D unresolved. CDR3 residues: CASPGEPQHF. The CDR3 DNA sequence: TGTGCTAGTCCCGGTGAGCCCCAGCATTTT.